This TCR beta chain was profiled in a study of blood T cell repertoires in COVID-19. Under the authors' procedure: Amplification of reference gene primers was used by the study to estimate nucleated cell counts. Sequenced by immunoSEQ multiplex PCR; TCRdb stores in-frame clones only, minus some. The V and J calls and clone size are taken from that table; D and trimming were inferred from the DNA. The profile shows about 400,000 clones, around 92% of them singletons. CDR1 and CDR2 (germline): SGHRS, YFSETQ. This CDR3 spans 12 amino acids. V lost 4 bases, J lost 4 bases, and 9 bases lay in between. The clonotype originates from a man aged 35 to 55 with acute or convalescent COVID-19. Sequencing used peripheral blood. The chain joins TRBV5-1 to TRBJ2-7, with D possibly being TRBD1 (6 bases). The CDR3 DNA follows: TGCGCCAGCAGCCACCAGGGGTACGAGCAGTACTTC. This codes for CASSHQGYEQYF. The entire variable domain, with the rest obtained from reference TRBV5-1 and TRBJ2-7, is as follows: KAGVTQTPRYLIKTRGQQVTLSCSPISGHRSVSWYQQTPGQGLQFLFEYFSETQRNKGNFPGRFSGRQFSNSRSEMNVSTLELGDSALYLCASSHQGYEQYFGPGTRLTVT.